The 2 T cell receptor beta chains listed next were all sequenced from one sample in a study of T cells after yellow fever vaccination. TCRdb recomputed calls from the 5' RACE reads with MiXCR, one row per CDR3 protein. Found here are 150,000 to 200,000 distinct CDR3 sequences, 9.5% to 12% of them singletons; the top ten hold 30% to 45%. This specimen consisted of CD8+ T cells sorted from PBMCs, obtained 15 days after the yellow fever booster vaccination. The receptors here all came from a man aged 18-30 years who received the YFV17D yellow fever vaccine.

This clonotype was seen ten or more times. The rearrangement uses TRBV20-1 and TRBJ2-2; 8 bases line up with TRBD2. Trimming took 2 bases from V and 3 from J; bases not matched to a gene: 2. The germline V gene encodes CDR1 DFQATT and CDR2 SNEGSKA (reference sequence). The CDR3 extends over 14 amino acids. CDR3 nucleotide sequence: TGCAGTGCTAGAAGTAGCGGGGACACCGGGGAGCTGTTTTTT. Protein: CSARSSGDTGELFF.

The V gene is TRBV6-2 or TRBV6-3, the J gene TRBJ1-1, with a tentative D call TRBD1 (6 bases). The germline CDR1 and CDR2 sequences are MNHEY and SVGEGT. This CDR3 is 14 amino acids long. The ends were cut back, 8 bases at V and 4 bases at J, with 17 bases in the middle. The CDR3 DNA reads TGTGCCAGCGCCAAAGACAGGCCCCCCACTGAAGCTTTCTTT. Translated, it gives CASAKDRPPTEAFF.